Listed here is a single TCR beta chain. The antigen is undetermined. This sample was included in a study of Ad26.COV2.S vaccination and SARS-CoV-2 variants. Overall study context: Into the muscle, Ad26.COV2.S was dosed once or twice, 56 days apart. Study outcomes and limitations: It was vaccine recipients, not placebo recipients, who had the higher spike-specific TCR breadth. Total T cell responses may have been underestimated by the TCR breadth and depth analyses.

Profiling relied on immunoSEQ multiplex PCR, and the TCRdb table lists in-frame clones only, not all of them. The profile shows about 440,000 clones, 90% of them singletons. Treatment of the sample: 15 to 20 received Ad26.COV2.S at low or high dose, single or two shots; roughly five received placebo; per-sample allocation not given. Repertoires come from day 63 after the first vaccine or placebo injection. Ad26 vector vaccine expressed Wuhan-strain SARS-CoV-2 spike. Trimming cost V 5 bases and J 4 bases, with 15 bases left between them. Germline CDR1 is SGHAT and CDR2 is FQDESV (reference sequence). The CDR3 is 15 amino acids.

The sequences come from peripheral blood, collected in a trial of Ad26.COV2.S vaccine versus placebo. The chain uses TRBV11-1 and TRBJ1-5; maybe TRBD1 (5 bases). This receptor was identified in a person aged 18-65 years who received the Ad26.COV2.S COVID-19 vaccine or a placebo. The CDR3 DNA reads TGTGCCAGCAGCGAAGGGACGGATCCAAATCAGCCCCAGCATTTT. Translated, it gives CASSEGTDPNQPQHF.